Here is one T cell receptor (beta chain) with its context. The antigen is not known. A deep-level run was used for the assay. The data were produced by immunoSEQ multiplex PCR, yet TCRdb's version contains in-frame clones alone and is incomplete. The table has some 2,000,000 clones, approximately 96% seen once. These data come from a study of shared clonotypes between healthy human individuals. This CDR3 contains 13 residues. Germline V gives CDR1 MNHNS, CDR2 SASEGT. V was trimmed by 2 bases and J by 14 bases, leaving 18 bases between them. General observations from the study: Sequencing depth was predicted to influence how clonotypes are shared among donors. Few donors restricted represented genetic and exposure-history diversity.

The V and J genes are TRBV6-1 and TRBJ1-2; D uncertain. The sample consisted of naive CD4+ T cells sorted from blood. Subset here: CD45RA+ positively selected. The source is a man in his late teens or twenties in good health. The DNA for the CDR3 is TGTGCCAGCAGTGAAATTGCCGGGTCCCGGGGAACCTTC. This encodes CASSEIAGSRGTF.